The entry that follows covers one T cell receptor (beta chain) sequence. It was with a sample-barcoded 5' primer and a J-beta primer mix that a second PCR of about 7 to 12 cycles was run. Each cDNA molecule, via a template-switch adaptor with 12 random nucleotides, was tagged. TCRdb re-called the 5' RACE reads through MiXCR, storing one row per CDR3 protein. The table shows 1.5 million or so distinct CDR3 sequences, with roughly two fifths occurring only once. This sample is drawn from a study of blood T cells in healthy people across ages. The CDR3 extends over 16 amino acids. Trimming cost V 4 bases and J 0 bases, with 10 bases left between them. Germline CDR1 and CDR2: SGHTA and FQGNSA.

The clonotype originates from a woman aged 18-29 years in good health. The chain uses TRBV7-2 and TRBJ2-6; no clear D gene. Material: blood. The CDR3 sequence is CASSSPLASGANVLTF. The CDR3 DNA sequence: TGTGCCAGCAGCTCCCCCCTCGCCTCTGGGGCCAACGTCCTGACTTTC. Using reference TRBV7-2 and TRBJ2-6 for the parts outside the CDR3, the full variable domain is GAGVSQSPSNKVTEKGKDVELRCDPISGHTALYWYRQSLGQGLEFLIYFQGNSAPDKSGLPSDRFSAERTGGSVSTLTIQRTQQEDSAVYLCASSSPLASGANVLTFGAGSRLTVL.